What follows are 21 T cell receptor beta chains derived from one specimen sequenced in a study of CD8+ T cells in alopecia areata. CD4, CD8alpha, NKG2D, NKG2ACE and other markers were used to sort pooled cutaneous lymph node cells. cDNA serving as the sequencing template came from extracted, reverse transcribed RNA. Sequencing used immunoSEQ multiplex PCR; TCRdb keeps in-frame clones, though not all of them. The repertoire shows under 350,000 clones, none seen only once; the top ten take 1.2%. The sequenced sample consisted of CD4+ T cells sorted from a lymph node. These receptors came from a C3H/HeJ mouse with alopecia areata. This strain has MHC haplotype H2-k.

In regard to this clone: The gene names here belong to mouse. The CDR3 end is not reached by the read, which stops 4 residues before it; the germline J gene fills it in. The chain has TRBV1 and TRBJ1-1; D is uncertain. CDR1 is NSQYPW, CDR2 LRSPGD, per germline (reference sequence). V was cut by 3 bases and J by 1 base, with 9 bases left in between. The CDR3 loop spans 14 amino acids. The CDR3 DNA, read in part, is TGCACCTGCAGTGCGAGGAAGGGAAACACA. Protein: CTCSARKGNT. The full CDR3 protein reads CTCSARKGNTEVFF.

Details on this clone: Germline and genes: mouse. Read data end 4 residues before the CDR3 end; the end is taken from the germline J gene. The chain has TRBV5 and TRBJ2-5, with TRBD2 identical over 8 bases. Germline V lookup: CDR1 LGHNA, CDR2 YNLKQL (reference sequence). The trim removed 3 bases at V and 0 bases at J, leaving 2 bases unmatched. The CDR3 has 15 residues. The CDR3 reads CASSHWGENQDTQYF. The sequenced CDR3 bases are TGTGCCAGCAGCCACTGGGGGGAAAACCAAGAC.

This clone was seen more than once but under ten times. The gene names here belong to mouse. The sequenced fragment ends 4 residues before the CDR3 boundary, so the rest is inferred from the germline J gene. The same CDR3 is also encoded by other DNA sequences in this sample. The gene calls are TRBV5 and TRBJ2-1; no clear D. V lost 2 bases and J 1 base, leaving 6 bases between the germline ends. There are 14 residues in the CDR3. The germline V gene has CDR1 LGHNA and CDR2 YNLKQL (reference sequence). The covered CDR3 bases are TGTGCCAGCAGCCAACCAGGAAACTATGCT. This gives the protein CASSQPGNYA. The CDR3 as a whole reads CASSQPGNYAEQFF.

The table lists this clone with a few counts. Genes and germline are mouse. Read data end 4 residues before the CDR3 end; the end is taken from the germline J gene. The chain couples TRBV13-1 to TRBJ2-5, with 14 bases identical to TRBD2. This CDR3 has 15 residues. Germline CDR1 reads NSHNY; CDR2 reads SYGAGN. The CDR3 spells CASSGTGGAGDTQYF. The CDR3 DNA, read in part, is TGTGCCAGCAGCGGGACTGGGGGGGCCGGTGAC.

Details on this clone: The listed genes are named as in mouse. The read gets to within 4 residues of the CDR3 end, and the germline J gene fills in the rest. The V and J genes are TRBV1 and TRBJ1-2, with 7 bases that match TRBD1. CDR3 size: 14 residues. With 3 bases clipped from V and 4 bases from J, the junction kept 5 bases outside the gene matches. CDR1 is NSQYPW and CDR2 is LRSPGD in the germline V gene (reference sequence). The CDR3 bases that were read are TGCACCTGCAGTGCGGAGGGGGCCGGCTCC. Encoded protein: CTCSAEGAGS. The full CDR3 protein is CTCSAEGAGSDYTF.

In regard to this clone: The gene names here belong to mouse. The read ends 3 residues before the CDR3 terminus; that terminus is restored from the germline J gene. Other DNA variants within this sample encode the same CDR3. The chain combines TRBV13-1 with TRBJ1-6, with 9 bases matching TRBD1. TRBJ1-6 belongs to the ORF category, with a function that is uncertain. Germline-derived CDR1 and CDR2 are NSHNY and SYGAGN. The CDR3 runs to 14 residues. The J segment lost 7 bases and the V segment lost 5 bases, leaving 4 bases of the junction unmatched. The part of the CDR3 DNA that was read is TGTGCCAGCAGGGGGACAGGGTGGAATTCGCCC. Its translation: CASRGTGWNSP. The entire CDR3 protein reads CASRGTGWNSPLYF.

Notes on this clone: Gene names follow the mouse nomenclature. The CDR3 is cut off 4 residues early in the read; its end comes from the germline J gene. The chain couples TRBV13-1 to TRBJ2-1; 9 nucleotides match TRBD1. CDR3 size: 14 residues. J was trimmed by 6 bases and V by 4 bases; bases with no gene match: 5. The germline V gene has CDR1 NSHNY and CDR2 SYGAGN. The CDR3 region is CASSLGQGFAEQFF. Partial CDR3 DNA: TGTGCCAGCAGTCTGGGACAGGGATTTGCT.

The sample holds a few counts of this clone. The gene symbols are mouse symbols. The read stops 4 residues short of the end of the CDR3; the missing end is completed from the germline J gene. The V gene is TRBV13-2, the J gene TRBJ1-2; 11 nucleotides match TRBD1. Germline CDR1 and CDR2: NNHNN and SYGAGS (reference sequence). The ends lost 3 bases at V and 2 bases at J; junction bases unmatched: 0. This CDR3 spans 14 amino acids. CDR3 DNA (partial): TGTGCCAGCGGTGGGACAGGGGGCAACTCC. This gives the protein CASGGTGGNS. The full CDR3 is CASGGTGGNSDYTF.

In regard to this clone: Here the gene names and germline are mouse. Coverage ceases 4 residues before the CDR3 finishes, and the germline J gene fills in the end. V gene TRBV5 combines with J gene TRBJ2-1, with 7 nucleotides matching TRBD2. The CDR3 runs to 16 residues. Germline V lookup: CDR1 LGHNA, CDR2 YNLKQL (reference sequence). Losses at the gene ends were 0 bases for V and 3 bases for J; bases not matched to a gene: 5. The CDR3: CASSQEGGRGYAEQFF. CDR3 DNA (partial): TGTGCCAGCAGCCAAGAGGGGGGGAGGGGCTATGCT.

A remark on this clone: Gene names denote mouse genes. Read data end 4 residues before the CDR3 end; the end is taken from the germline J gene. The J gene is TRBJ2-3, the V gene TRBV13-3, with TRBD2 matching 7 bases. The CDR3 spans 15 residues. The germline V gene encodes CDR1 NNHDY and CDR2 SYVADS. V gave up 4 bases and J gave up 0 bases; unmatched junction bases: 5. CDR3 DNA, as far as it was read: TGTGCCAGCAGTCCGACTGGGTCTAGTGCAGAA. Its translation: CASSPTGSSAE. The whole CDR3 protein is CASSPTGSSAETLYF.

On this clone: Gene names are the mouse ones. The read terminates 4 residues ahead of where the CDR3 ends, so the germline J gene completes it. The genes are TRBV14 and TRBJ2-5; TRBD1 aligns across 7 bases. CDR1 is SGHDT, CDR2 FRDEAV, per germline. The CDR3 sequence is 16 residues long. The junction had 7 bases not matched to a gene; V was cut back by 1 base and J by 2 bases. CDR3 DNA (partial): TGTGCCAGCAGTTTCCCCCGGGACAGTGGCCAAGAC. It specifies CASSFPRDSGQD. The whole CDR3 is CASSFPRDSGQDTQYF.

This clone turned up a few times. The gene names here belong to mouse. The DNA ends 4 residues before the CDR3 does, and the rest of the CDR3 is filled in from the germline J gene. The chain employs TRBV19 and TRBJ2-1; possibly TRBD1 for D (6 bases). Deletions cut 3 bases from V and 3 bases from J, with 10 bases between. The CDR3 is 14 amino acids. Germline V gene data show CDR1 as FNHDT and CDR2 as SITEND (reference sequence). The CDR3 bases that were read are TGTGCCAGCAGTAATTGGGACATCTATGCT. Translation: CASSNWDIYA. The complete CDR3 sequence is CASSNWDIYAEQFF.

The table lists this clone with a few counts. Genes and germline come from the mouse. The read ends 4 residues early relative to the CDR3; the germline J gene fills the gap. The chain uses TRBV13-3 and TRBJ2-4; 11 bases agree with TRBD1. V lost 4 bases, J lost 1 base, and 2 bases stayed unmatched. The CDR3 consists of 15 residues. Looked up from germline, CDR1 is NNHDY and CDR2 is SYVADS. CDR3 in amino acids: CASSPDRGRQNTLYF. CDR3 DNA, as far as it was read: TGTGCCAGCAGTCCGGACAGGGGGCGTCAAAAC. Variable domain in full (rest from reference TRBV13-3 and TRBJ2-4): EAAVTQSPRSKVAVTGGKVTLSCHQTNNHDYMYWYRQDTGHGLRLIHYSYVADSTEKGDIPDGYKASRPSQENFSLILELASLSQTAVYFCASSPDRGRQNTLYFGAGTRLSVL.

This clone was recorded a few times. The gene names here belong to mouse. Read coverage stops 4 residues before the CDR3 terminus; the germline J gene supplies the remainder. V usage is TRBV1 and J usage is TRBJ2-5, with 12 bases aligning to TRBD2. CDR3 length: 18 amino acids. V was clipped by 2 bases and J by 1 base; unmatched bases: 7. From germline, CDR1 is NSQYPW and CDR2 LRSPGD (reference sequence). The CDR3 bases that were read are TGCACCTGCAGTGCAAATCCGGGACTGGGGGGAGACCAAGAC. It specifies CTCSANPGLGGDQD. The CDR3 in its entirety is CTCSANPGLGGDQDTQYF. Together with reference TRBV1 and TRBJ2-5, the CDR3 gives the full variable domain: VTLLEQNPRWRLVPRGQAVNLRCILKNSQYPWMSWYQQDLQKQLQWLFTLRSPGDKEVKSLPGADYLATRVTDTELRLQVANMSQGRTLYCTCSANPGLGGDQDTQYFGPGTRLLVL.

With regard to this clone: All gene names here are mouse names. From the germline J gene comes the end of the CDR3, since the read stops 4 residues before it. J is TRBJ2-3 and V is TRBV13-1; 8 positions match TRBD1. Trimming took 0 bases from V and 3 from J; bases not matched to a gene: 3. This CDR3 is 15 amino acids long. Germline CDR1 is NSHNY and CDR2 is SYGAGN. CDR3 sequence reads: CASSDGQGAAETLYF. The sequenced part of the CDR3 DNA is TGTGCCAGCAGTGATGGGCAGGGGGCGGCAGAA.

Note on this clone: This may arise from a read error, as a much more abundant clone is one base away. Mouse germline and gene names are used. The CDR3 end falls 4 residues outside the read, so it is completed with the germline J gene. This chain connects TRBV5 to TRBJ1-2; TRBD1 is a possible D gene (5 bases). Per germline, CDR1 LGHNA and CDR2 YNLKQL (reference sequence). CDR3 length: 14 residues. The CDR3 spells CASSQGTGGYDYTF. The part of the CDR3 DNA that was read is TGTGCCAGCAGCCAAGGGACTGGGGGGTAC.

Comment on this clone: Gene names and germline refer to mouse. This chain's CDR3 is CTCSAARTGKDTQYF. The covered CDR3 bases are TGCACCTGCAGTGCAGCTCGGACAGGGAAAGAC. The chain combines TRBV1 with TRBJ2-5, with 8 bases identical to TRBD1. The read ends 4 residues before the CDR3 terminus; that terminus is restored from the germline J gene. Per germline, CDR1 NSQYPW and CDR2 LRSPGD (reference sequence). The CDR3 contains 15 residues.

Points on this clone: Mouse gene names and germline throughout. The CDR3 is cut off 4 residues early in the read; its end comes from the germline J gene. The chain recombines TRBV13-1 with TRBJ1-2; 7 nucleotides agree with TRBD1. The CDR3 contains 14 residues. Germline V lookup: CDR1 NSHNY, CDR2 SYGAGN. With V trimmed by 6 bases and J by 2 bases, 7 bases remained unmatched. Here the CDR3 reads CASKQGWGNSDYTF. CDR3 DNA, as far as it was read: TGTGCCAGCAAACAGGGGTGGGGTAACTCC.

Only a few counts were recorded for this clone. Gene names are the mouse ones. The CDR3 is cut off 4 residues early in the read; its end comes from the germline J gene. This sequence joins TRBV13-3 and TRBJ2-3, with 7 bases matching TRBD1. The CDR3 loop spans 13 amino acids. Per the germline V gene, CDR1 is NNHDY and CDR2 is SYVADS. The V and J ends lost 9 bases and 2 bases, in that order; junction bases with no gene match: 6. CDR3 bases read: TGTGCCACCAGGGACAGATATGCAGAA. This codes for CATRDRYAE. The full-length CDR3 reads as CATRDRYAETLYF.

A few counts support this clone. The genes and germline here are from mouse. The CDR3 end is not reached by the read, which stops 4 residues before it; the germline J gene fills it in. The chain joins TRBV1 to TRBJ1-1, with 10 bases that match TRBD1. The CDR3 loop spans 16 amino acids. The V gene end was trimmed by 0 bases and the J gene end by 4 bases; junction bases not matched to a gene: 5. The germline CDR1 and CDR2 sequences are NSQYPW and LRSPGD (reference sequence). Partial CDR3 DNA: TGCACCTGCAGTGCAGATATGGGACAGGGGTTCACA. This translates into CTCSADMGQGFT. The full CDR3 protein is CTCSADMGQGFTEVFF.

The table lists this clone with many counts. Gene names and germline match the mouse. The CDR3 protein is CASSSGSPGQLYF. The sequenced CDR3 bases are TGTGCTAGCAGTTCAGGGTCCCCCGGG. The J gene is TRBJ2-2, the V gene TRBV17, with D possibly TRBD1 on 5 matching bases. The read gets to within 4 residues of the CDR3 end, and the germline J gene fills in the rest. V was shortened by 5 bases and J by 6 bases, with 10 bases between the two germline ends. The CDR3 spans 13 residues. Germline CDR1 is MNHDT and CDR2 is YYDKIL.